This entry features one TCR beta chain sequence. Its antigen is as yet unknown. This sample is part of a study of a mutant IDH1 vaccine in newly diagnosed glioma. This CDR3 region has 14 residues. V was trimmed by 2 bases and J by 5 bases, leaving 14 bases between them. CDR1 and CDR2 from the germline V gene are SGHDT and YYEEEE. The sample's time point: week 35, safety follow-up. Doses consisted of 300 ug of mutant IDH1 20-mer peptide each, paired with topical imiquimod. The table came from immunoSEQ multiplex PCR; TCRdb's copy has only in-frame clones and leaves some out. The sample lists tens of thousands of clones; 70% to 90% were seen once.

This receptor was identified in a woman in her forties with glioma. The V call is TRBV5-6, the J call TRBJ2-7; D perhaps matches TRBD2 (7 bases). The sequencing used PBMCs, collected from a glioma patient whose treatment included an IDH1 peptide vaccine. CDR3 DNA sequence: TGTGCCAGCAGCTTATTCCAGGGGAGGGACGAGCAGTACTTC. It codes for CASSLFQGRDEQYF.